This T cell receptor (beta chain) was identified in a study of cytomegalovirus exposure and HLA in healthy donors. Looked up from germline, CDR1 is LNHDA and CDR2 is SQIVND (reference sequence). The CDR3 covers 15 residues. With 1 base clipped from V and 3 bases from J, the junction kept 0 bases outside the gene matches. PCR employed 60 Vbeta and 13 Jbeta primers. Sequenced by immunoSEQ multiplex PCR; TCRdb stores in-frame clones only, minus some. The sample lists some 120,000 clones, 79% occurring once. The sequence was obtained from a man between 18 and 29 years old in good health and CMV-seronegative. The chain employs TRBV19 and TRBJ2-7, with TRBD2 matching 13 bases. Sequences were obtained from PBMCs. The CDR3 DNA is TGTGCCAGTAGTATAGGACTAGCGGGAGGCTACGAGCAGTACTTC. Translating gives CASSIGLAGGYEQYF.